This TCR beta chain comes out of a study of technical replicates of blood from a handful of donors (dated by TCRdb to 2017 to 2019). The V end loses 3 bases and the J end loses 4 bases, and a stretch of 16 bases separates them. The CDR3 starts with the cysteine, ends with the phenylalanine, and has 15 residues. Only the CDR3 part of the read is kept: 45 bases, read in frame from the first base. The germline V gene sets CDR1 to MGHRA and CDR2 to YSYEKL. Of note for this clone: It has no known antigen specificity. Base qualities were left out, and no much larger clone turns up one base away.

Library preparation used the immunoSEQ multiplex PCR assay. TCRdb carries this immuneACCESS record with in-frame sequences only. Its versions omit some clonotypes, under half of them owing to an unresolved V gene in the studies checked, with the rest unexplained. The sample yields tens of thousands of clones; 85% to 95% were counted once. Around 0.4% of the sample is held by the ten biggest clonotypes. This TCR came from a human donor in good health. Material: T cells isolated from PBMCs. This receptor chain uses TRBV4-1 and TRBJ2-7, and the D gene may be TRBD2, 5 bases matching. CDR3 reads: CASSHKAANPYEQYF. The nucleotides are TGCGCCAGCAGCCATAAAGCGGCTAACCCTTACGAGCAGTACTTC.